The source of this T cell receptor (beta chain) is a study of cytomegalovirus exposure and HLA in healthy donors. Across the study: Some 80 million unique TCRs from HLA-typed donors were held in an early data release. Whole-study results and caveats: Through in vitro validation, a few CMV-associated chains were shown to be specific for CMV antigens.

As for this clone: The antigen remains undetermined.

Per germline, CDR1 SGHVS and CDR2 FQNEAQ. Trimming removed 5 bases at V and 2 bases at J, with 14 bases between. This CDR3 contains 15 residues. The PCR was carried out with 60 Vbeta primers and 13 Jbeta primers. Authors' methods: It was a later analysis that counted about 80 million unique TCR beta chains, of which about 10 million were shared. Sequenced by immunoSEQ multiplex PCR; TCRdb stores in-frame clones only, minus some. V and J calls and clone size are copied from that table; D and trimming were computed from the DNA. The sample lists 200,000 to 250,000 clones, under 90% occurring once. The sample consisted of PBMCs. The TCR sequence derives from a human donor in good health. The rearrangement uses TRBV7-8 and TRBJ2-3; D is possibly TRBD1 (6 bases). The CDR3 loop reads CASSLWAGDTDTQYF. In DNA, the CDR3 is TGTGCCAGCAGCCTCTGGGCAGGGGACACAGATACGCAGTATTTT.